Shown below are 13 T cell receptor beta chains from a single sample sequenced in a study of radiation and T cells in renal cell carcinoma (dated by TCRdb to the early 2020s). The time point label, as the study defines it: tumor resected at nephrectomy. Read against the paper, the sample's treatment or condition label means: treatment-naive control, cytoreductive nephrectomy. Library construction relied on the immunoSEQ multiplex PCR assay. Sourced from immuneACCESS, this table was stored by TCRdb with only in-frame sequences that have V and J called. A share of the clones is absent; for the studies checked, an unresolved V gene accounts for under half, and the remainder has no known explanation. The sample table holds some 10,000 clones, of which 65% were seen once. Together, the top ten hold roughly 15% of the sample. Sequenced material: tumor tissue, taken from a patient whose treatment was nephrectomy without radiotherapy. These receptors all stem from a man in his sixties with renal cell carcinoma.

This clone occurred a few times. This chain uses TRBV6-5 with TRBJ1-5; no clear D gene. Trimming left V 5 bases short and J 2 bases short, with 10 bases between. Germline CDR1 reads MNHEY; CDR2 reads SVGAGI. CDR3 length equals 14 residues. The CDR3 region has the DNA TGTGCCAGCAGTCCAAGGGTGGGCAATCAGCCCCAGCATTTT. Translating gives CASSPRVGNQPQHF.

This clone was picked up a small number of times. The gene calls are TRBV11-2 and TRBJ2-5; TRBD1 matches 7 bases. After removal of 5 bases from V and 7 bases from J, the junction contained 7 bases not matched to a gene. The CDR3 length is 13 residues. CDR1 is SGHAT, CDR2 FQNNGV, per germline. The DNA of the CDR3 is TGTGCCAGCAGCCCGACAGGGTGGGTGACCCAGTACTTC. Its protein product is CASSPTGWVTQYF.

This clone was seen just once. J is TRBJ2-5 and V is TRBV7-7; 8 bases line up with TRBD1. In germline, CDR1 is SSHAT, CDR2 FNYEAQ (reference sequence). V was pared by 2 bases and J by 2 bases, with 4 bases of the junction left unmatched. The CDR3 sequence is 15 residues long. The CDR3 nucleotides are TGTGCCAGCAGCTTAACAGGGGGAAGACAAGAGACCCAGTACTTC. It translates to CASSLTGGRQETQYF.

The J gene is TRBJ1-2, the V gene TRBV5-5; 8 positions match TRBD1. The length of the CDR3 is 14 residues. The junction had 4 bases not matched to a gene; V was cut back by 4 bases and J by 2 bases. Germline V CDR1 and CDR2: SGHKS, YYEKEE (reference sequence). The CDR3 coding sequence is TGTGCCAGCAGCGCTACAGGGGGGAACTATGGCTACACCTTC. The encoded protein is CASSATGGNYGYTF.

This clone was counted between two and nine times. The rearrangement joins TRBV5-4 to TRBJ2-1; TRBD2 matches at 11 bases. There are 17 residues in the CDR3. V trimming: 3 bases; J trimming: 5 bases; junction bases outside the gene matches: 10. Germline V gives CDR1 SGHNT, CDR2 YYREEE (reference sequence). Here the CDR3 reads CASSSGALAGGNNEQFF. As DNA, the CDR3 is TGTGCCAGCAGCTCTGGAGCTCTAGCGGGGGGAAACAATGAGCAGTTCTTC.

This clone came up once. The chain combines TRBV5-6 with TRBJ2-7; no definite D call. V lost 4 bases, J lost 1 base, and 12 bases lay in between. CDR3 size: 14 residues. Germline V CDR1 and CDR2: SGHDT, YYEEEE. CDR3 nucleotides: TGTGCCAGCAGCCCCGGAGTTGGGTCCTACGAGCAGTACTTC. The encoded protein is CASSPGVGSYEQYF. Based on the CDR3 plus reference TRBV5-6 and TRBJ2-7, the full variable domain is DAGVTQSPTHLIKTRGQQVTLRCSPKSGHDTVSWYQQALGQGPQFIFQYYEEEERQRGNFPDRFSGHQFPNYSSELNVNALLLGDSALYLCASSPGVGSYEQYFGPGTRLTVT.

The chain couples TRBV19 to TRBJ2-1, with TRBD1 identical over 7 bases. The CDR3 contains 15 residues. V was pared by 3 bases and J by 6 bases, with 8 bases of the junction left unmatched. Germline assignment: CDR1 LNHDA and CDR2 SQIVND (reference sequence). For the CDR3, the DNA is TGTGCCAGTAGTATTCACAGGGGCCATCTCAATGAGCAGTTCTTC. It yields the protein CASSIHRGHLNEQFF.

The chain uses TRBV19 and TRBJ1-4; D is perhaps TRBD1 (6 bases). The CDR3 is made up of 15 amino acids. V shed 5 bases and J shed 7 bases, with 17 bases lying between them. CDR1 is LNHDA and CDR2 is SQIVND in the germline V gene (reference sequence). The CDR3 region is CASSSSTGLSEKLFF. CDR3 sequence (DNA): TGTGCCAGTAGTTCATCAACAGGGCTTAGTGAAAAACTGTTTTTT.

V is TRBV2 and J is TRBJ1-2; D is possibly TRBD1 (6 bases). Trimming cost V 5 bases and J 4 bases, with 11 bases left between them. This CDR3 contains 13 residues. The germline V gene has CDR1 SNHLY and CDR2 FYNNEI. Here the CDR3 DNA reads TGTGCCAGCAGTTTGGGGGGGGCCTATGGCTACACCTTC. This translates into CASSLGGAYGYTF.

The chain employs TRBV7-2 and TRBJ2-7; D remains ambiguous. The CDR3 consists of 13 residues. Germline values: CDR1 SGHTA, CDR2 FQGNSA. Deletions cut 5 bases from V and 5 bases from J, with 13 bases between. The CDR3 loop reads CASSKNVINEQYF. For the CDR3, the DNA is TGTGCCAGCAGCAAAAACGTCATAAACGAGCAGTACTTC. Using reference TRBV7-2 and TRBJ2-7 for the parts outside the CDR3, the full variable domain is GAGVSQSPSNKVTEKGKDVELRCDPISGHTALYWYRQSLGQGLEFLIYFQGNSAPDKSGLPSDRFSAERTGGSVSTLTIQRTQQEDSAVYLCASSKNVINEQYFGPGTRLTVT.

Only a few counts were recorded for this clone. The chain combines TRBV28 with TRBJ2-7; possibly TRBD1 or TRBD2 for D (5 bases each). Germline-derived CDR1 and CDR2 are MDHEN and SYDVKM. The V gene lost 5 bases and the J gene lost 2 bases, with 13 bases spanning the gap. CDR3 size: 14 residues. CDR3 in DNA: TGTGCCAGCAGTCCCGGGACGGCCACCTACGAGCAGTACTTC. This sequence encodes CASSPGTATYEQYF.

CDR3 bases: TGTGCCAGCAGTTTACGGGGGGGTCAAGAGACCCAGTACTTC. It yields the protein CASSLRGGQETQYF. This rearrangement joins TRBV27 to TRBJ2-5; 8 nucleotides agree with TRBD2. J lost 2 bases, V lost 2 bases, and 1 base had no gene match. The CDR3 is made up of 14 amino acids. Per germline, CDR1 MNHEY and CDR2 SMNVEV (reference sequence).

V and J are TRBV7-2 and TRBJ2-5, with D hard to call. CDR1 and CDR2 from the germline V gene are SGHTA and FQGNSA. This CDR3 is 15 amino acids long. Trimming removed 2 bases at V and 2 bases at J, with 12 bases between. CDR3 protein: CASSLMKQSQETQYF. Written as DNA, the CDR3 is TGTGCCAGCAGCTTAATGAAACAGTCACAAGAGACCCAGTACTTC.